The subject of this entry is one T cell receptor beta chain. Its antigen is unidentified. These data originate in a study of OX40 agonist ivuxolimab in advanced cancers. Whole-study context: Patients' therapy was ivuxolimab, an antibody that acts as an agonist of OX40 (CD134). Participants averaged roughly 57 years of age (range about 23 to 80) and were 82.7% male. Findings and limits, study-wide: CD4+ and CD8+ blood T cells expanded clonally by week 6 at 0.1 to 3.0 mg/kg. CD4+ T cells averaged fewer expanded clones than CD8+ T cells.

The V end lost 3 bases, the J end lost 2 bases, and 10 bases lay between the germline ends. In germline, CDR1 is LNHDA, CDR2 SQIVND (reference sequence). The CDR3 loop spans 14 amino acids. Sequenced by immunoSEQ multiplex PCR; TCRdb stores in-frame clones only, minus some. Altogether under 90,000 clones are present, 90% to 95% being singletons, with the ten largest covering 0.32%. The source was CD4+ or CD8+ T cells sorted from blood, collected in a trial of the OX40 agonist ivuxolimab. This clonotype was obtained from an adult with an advanced solid tumor such as melanoma, head and neck, liver or kidney cancer. The chain links TRBV19 to TRBJ2-5; D might be TRBD1 or TRBD2, each matching 5 bases. The CDR3 loop reads CASSMGRLQETQYF. The CDR3 nucleotides are TGTGCCAGTAGTATGGGACGTCTGCAAGAGACCCAGTACTTC.